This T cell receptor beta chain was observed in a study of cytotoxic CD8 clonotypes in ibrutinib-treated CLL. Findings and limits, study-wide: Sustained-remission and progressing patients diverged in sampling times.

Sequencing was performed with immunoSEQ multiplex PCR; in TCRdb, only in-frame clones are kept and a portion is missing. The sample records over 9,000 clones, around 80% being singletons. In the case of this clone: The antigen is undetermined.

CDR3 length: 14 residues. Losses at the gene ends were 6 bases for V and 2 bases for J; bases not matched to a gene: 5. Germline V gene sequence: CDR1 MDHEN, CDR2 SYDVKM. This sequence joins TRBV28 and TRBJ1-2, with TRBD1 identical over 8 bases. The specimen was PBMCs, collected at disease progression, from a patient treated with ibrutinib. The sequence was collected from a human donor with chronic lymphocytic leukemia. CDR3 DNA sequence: TGTGCCAGCAGGTCGGGACAGGCCAACTATGGCTACACCTTC. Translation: CASRSGQANYGYTF.